This passage covers 22 T cell receptor beta chains from one sample sequenced in a study of blood T cells in healthy people across ages. A J-beta primer mix and a sample-barcoded 5' primer were used in a second PCR of roughly 6 to 11 cycles. TCRdb reprocessed the 5' RACE reads via MiXCR and lists one record per CDR3 protein. The sample includes 1.5 million to 2 million distinct CDR3 sequences, roughly 30% of them seen just once. What was sequenced was blood. These receptors were collected from a woman aged 25 to 39 in good health.

Turning to this clonotype: The junction does not match germline at one end; this may be a read error. The rearrangement links TRBV7-2 to TRBJ1-1; D not resolved. CDR1 and CDR2 (germline): SGHTA, FQGNSA. The CDR3 sequence is 12 residues long. The CDR3 bases are TGTGTCAGCAGCTTGGAGTGGGATGAAGCTTTCTTT. This encodes CVSSLEWDEAFF. Full variable domain (rest looked up from reference TRBV7-2 and TRBJ1-1): GAGVSQSPSNKVTEKGKDVELRCDPISGHTALYWYRQSLGQGLEFLIYFQGNSAPDKSGLPSDRFSAERTGGSVSTLTIQRTQQEDSAVYLCVSSLEWDEAFFGQGTRLTVV.

This chain links TRBV12-3 or TRBV12-4 with TRBJ2-3, with TRBD2 matching over 7 bases. This CDR3 is 18 amino acids long. The J segment lost 2 bases and the V segment lost 7 bases, leaving 18 bases of the junction unmatched. DNA of the CDR3: TGTGCCAGCACCCCGGGGCGGGAGCTCTTAGCCCTCACAGATACGCAGTATTTT. Its translation is CASTPGRELLALTDTQYF.

The V call is TRBV20-1, the J call TRBJ2-3; D is unresolved. V shed 4 bases and J shed 0 bases, with 11 bases lying between them. Germline V CDR1 and CDR2: DFQATT, SNEGSKA (reference sequence). The CDR3 has 14 residues. This CDR3 is CSATHSPSTDTQYF. Here the CDR3 DNA reads TGCAGTGCTACACACTCGCCTAGCACAGATACGCAGTATTTT.

This clonotype occurred a few times. This chain connects TRBV5-1 to TRBJ1-1, with D uncertain. CDR3 size: 15 residues. Between the trimmed V and J ends, which lost 2 bases and 1 base, there was a span of 12 bases. Germline CDR1 SGHRS, CDR2 YFSETQ. CDR3 loop: CASSFGSPSNTEAFF. The CDR3 bases are TGCGCCAGCAGCTTCGGAAGCCCATCGAACACTGAAGCTTTCTTT.

This CDR3 is CASSTRRSDTQYF. The CDR3 DNA reads as TGTGCCAGCAGCACCCGGCGGTCCGATACGCAGTATTTT. This sequence joins TRBV11-1 and TRBJ2-3; unclear D gene. The germline CDR1 and CDR2 sequences are SGHAT and FQDESV (reference sequence). Trimming left V 5 bases short and J 6 bases short, with 12 bases between. This CDR3 contains 13 residues.

This clonotype was observed a handful of times. The chain couples TRBV18 to TRBJ2-2, with TRBD1 matching over 9 bases. The ends lost 6 bases at V and 2 bases at J; junction bases unmatched: 13. The CDR3 totals 18 residues. From germline, CDR1 is KGHSH and CDR2 LQKENI. The CDR3 bases are TGTGCCAGCTCGCTTCAACCCCCGGGACAGGGAAACACCGGGGAGCTGTTTTTT. It encodes CASSLQPPGQGNTGELFF.

This clonotype showed up just once. The V call is TRBV30, the J call TRBJ1-1; no definite D call. Trimming cost V 7 bases and J 0 bases, with 15 bases left between them. CDR1 GTSNPN and CDR2 SVGIG come from the germline V gene (reference sequence). This CDR3 has 14 amino acids. DNA for the CDR3: TGTGCCTCCTCGAACCTTTTCATGAACACTGAAGCTTTCTTT. Its translation is CASSNLFMNTEAFF.

Turning to this clonotype: At one end, the junction sequence differs from germline, possibly due to a read error. This chain uses TRBV5-1 with TRBJ2-3; D gene ambiguous. Germline V gene lookup returns CDR1 SGHRS and CDR2 YFSETQ. This CDR3 has 13 amino acids. The DNA of the CDR3 is TGCGCCGGCAGCGACGGAGTCACAGATACGCAGTATTTT. Its protein is CAGSDGVTDTQYF.

With regard to this clonotype: Mismatch with germline at one junction end may stem from a read error. Here the CDR3 DNA reads TGTGCCAGCAGCCTATGGGGCACAGATGCGCAGTATTTT. This translates into CASSLWGTDAQYF. The V and J genes are TRBV6-6 and TRBJ2-3, with D perhaps TRBD1 (5 bases). The CDR3 consists of 13 residues. CDR1 MNHNY and CDR2 SVGAGI come from the germline V gene (reference sequence).

The CDR3 spells CASSSSQGLPGGYTF. Here the CDR3 DNA reads TGTGCCAGCAGTTCCTCGCAGGGCCTACCGGGTGGCTACACCTTC. V and J are TRBV27 and TRBJ1-2; perhaps TRBD1 as D (5 bases). Germline values: CDR1 MNHEY, CDR2 SMNVEV (reference sequence). The V and J ends lost 4 bases and 7 bases respectively, with 19 bases between them. The CDR3 length is 15 residues.

CDR3 DNA: TGTGCCAGCAGCCCCCTTCGGGGCGGCGGGGAGCTGTTTTTT. Protein: CASSPLRGGGELFF. V gene TRBV3-1 combines with J gene TRBJ2-2; D possibly uses TRBD1 or TRBD2 (5 bases each). V was shortened by 4 bases and J by 7 bases, with 13 bases between the two germline ends. This CDR3 has 14 amino acids. CDR1 is LGHDT, CDR2 YNNKEL, per germline (reference sequence).

This clonotype appeared many times. The rearrangement links TRBV4-1 to TRBJ2-3; D could derive from TRBD1 or TRBD2 (5 bases each). The CDR3 runs 17 residues. Germline V gene sequence: CDR1 MGHRA, CDR2 YSYEKL. V gave up 0 bases and J gave up 6 bases, with 19 bases separating them. The CDR3 DNA sequence: TGCGCCAGCAGCCAAGAGGAGCCAGGGTCGGAGGAGGATACGCAGTATTTT. Its translation: CASSQEEPGSEEDTQYF.

The chain employs TRBV21-1 and TRBJ2-3; the D call of TRBD2 is as the table states it, not checked on the DNA. TRBV21-1 is recorded as a pseudogene. The CDR3 totals 15 residues. The CDR3, as DNA: TGTGCCAGCAGCGGGACTAGCGGGACCGCAGATACGCAGTATTTT. It translates to CASSGTSGTADTQYF.

The V call is TRBV19, the J call TRBJ1-4, with TRBD1 identical over 8 bases. V trimming: 2 bases; J trimming: 7 bases; junction bases outside the gene matches: 12. The germline gives CDR1 LNHDA, CDR2 SQIVND (reference sequence). This CDR3 comprises 17 residues. CDR3 in DNA: TGTGCCAGTAGTATAACCGCCCTCAGGGGGCGCGGTGAAAAACTGTTTTTT. Its protein is CASSITALRGRGEKLFF.

The sample holds a few counts of this clonotype. A much larger clonotype is one base distant, so this may be a read error. V gene TRBV16 combines with J gene TRBJ2-7, with D perhaps TRBD2 (6 bases). The CDR3 has 14 residues. Trimming took off 4 bases at V and 7 bases at J, with 17 bases between the two ends. Germline CDR1 is KGHSY and CDR2 is FQNENV. CDR3 protein: CASSRTGVSNEQYF. The DNA of the CDR3 is TGTGCCAGCAGCCGGACGGGAGTTAGCAATGAGCAGTACTTC.

The V call is TRBV18, the J call TRBJ2-7; D ambiguous. Germline CDR1 reads KGHSH; CDR2 reads LQKENI. Trimming cost V 3 bases and J 6 bases, with 12 bases left between them. The CDR3 consists of 13 residues. DNA of the CDR3: TGTGCCAGCTCACCCTCCGGGTCGGCCGAGCAGTACTTC. Protein: CASSPSGSAEQYF.

This clonotype was observed at least ten times. The gene calls are TRBV20-1 and TRBJ2-7; tentatively, D is TRBD1 (6 bases). Germline-derived CDR1 and CDR2 are DFQATT and SNEGSKA (reference sequence). Trimming cost V 0 bases and J 1 base, with 10 bases left between them. This CDR3 region has 14 residues. CDR3 coding DNA: TGCAGTGCTAGAGATCGGCAGGGGTCCTACGAGCAGTACTTC. It is translated as CSARDRQGSYEQYF.

In its sample, this clonotype was seen a few times. This may be a read error, as it is one base from a much larger clone. This chain connects TRBV10-1 to TRBJ2-5; D not certain. Trimming removed 7 bases at V and 5 bases at J, with 14 bases between. The V gene's germline CDR1 is WNHNN and CDR2 SYGVQD (reference sequence). The CDR3 runs to 13 residues. This chain's CDR3 is CASNYAMGETQYF. CDR3 DNA sequence: TGCGCCAGCAATTACGCCATGGGGGAGACCCAGTACTTC.

This clonotype was detected only once. The genes are TRBV7-3 and TRBJ2-7; 9 nucleotides agree with TRBD2. The germline CDR1 and CDR2 sequences are SGHTA and FQGTGA. V shed 6 bases and J 3 bases; nucleotides not matched to a gene: 9. The length of the CDR3 is 15 residues. The CDR3 region is CASSKSSGSGYEQYF. DNA of the CDR3: TGTGCCAGCAGTAAAAGTAGCGGGAGTGGCTACGAGCAGTACTTC.

V usage is TRBV20-1 and J usage is TRBJ1-1; D not certain. Trimming took 3 bases from V and 4 from J, leaving 9 bases between them. There are 12 residues in the CDR3. The V gene's germline CDR1 is DFQATT and CDR2 SNEGSKA (reference sequence). This chain's CDR3 is CSASKSRTEAFF. The CDR3 DNA reads TGCAGTGCTAGTAAGTCACGCACTGAAGCTTTCTTT.

The table lists this clonotype with a count of one. J is TRBJ2-1 and V is TRBV25-1; TRBD2 might be the D (6 bases). The CDR3 runs to 16 residues. Trimming removed 4 bases from V and 3 bases from J, with 16 bases in between. Germline CDR1 and CDR2: MGHDK and SYGVNS. The CDR3 DNA follows: TGTGCCAGCAGTGCCGGGACTGGGTACTTCTACAATGAGCAGTTCTTC. Its protein is CASSAGTGYFYNEQFF.

This clonotype was seen more than once but under ten times. The V and J genes are TRBV7-8 and TRBJ2-3, with 9 bases lining up with TRBD2. The germline V gene encodes CDR1 SGHVS and CDR2 FQNEAQ. This CDR3 has 15 residues. V was pared by 4 bases and J by 4 bases, with 6 bases of the junction left unmatched. The CDR3: CASSSRIAGADTQYF. CDR3 DNA: TGTGCCAGCAGCTCCAGGATAGCGGGGGCAGATACGCAGTATTTT.